These 28 T cell receptor beta chains were sequenced from one sample in a study of blood T cells in healthy people across ages. PCR was performed a second time for about 6 to 12 cycles using a sample-barcoded 5' primer and a J-beta primer mix. TCRdb re-derived calls from the 5' RACE reads in MiXCR, one entry per CDR3 protein. The sample consists of 650,000 to 800,000 distinct CDR3 sequences, around 52% of them appearing once. Sequencing was performed on blood. The receptors were sampled from a woman aged 80 or over in good health.

This clonotype was recorded at least ten times. The chain uses TRBV6-6 and TRBJ2-7, with a possible D match to TRBD1 (5 bases). Germline V lookup: CDR1 MNHNY, CDR2 SVGAGI (reference sequence). Deletions cut 0 bases from V and 2 bases from J, with 8 bases between. CDR3 length: 14 residues. The CDR3 region has the DNA TGTGCCAGCAGTTACTCTTCCAGGGCCTACGAGCAGTACTTC. Translated, it gives CASSYSSRAYEQYF.

V is TRBV12-5 and J is TRBJ1-1, with a weak D call TRBD1 (6 bases). The V and J ends lost 7 bases and 1 base respectively, with 19 bases between them. Germline CDR1 reads LGHNT; CDR2 reads FRNRAP. The CDR3 covers 16 residues. Here the CDR3 DNA reads TGTGCTAGTGCCCCCTTTGCCGGGGGCAGGAACACTGAAGCTTTCTTT. It yields the protein CASAPFAGGRNTEAFF.

Regarding this clonotype: Just one base apart from a much larger clone, this may be a read error. CDR3 protein: CATAVQQETQYF. CDR3 sequence (DNA): TGTGCCACAGCTGTACAACAAGAGACCCAGTACTTC. The rearrangement uses TRBV10-3 and TRBJ2-5; unclear D gene. CDR1 and CDR2 from the germline V gene are ENHRY and SYGVKD. The CDR3 runs to 12 residues. With 10 bases removed from V and 2 bases from J, the gap between germline ends came to 11 bases.

The rearrangement links TRBV15 to TRBJ2-5; 9 nucleotides match TRBD2. The J call may be faulty, since TRBJ2-7 better matches the DNA end. Per the germline V gene, CDR1 is LNHNV and CDR2 is YYDKDF (reference sequence). CDR3 length equals 13 residues. CDR3 coding DNA: TGTGCCACCAGCATTAGCGGGAGTAACGAGCAGTACTTC. Residues: CATSISGSNEQYF.

This clonotype showed up many times. V is TRBV20-1 and J is TRBJ2-2; D gene unclear. The V and J ends lost 6 bases and 0 bases respectively, with 11 bases between them. The CDR3 covers 14 residues. Germline V gene sequence: CDR1 DFQATT, CDR2 SNEGSKA (reference sequence). CDR3 DNA: TGCAGTGCCTTGAGGCACCCGAACACCGGGGAGCTGTTTTTT. This sequence encodes CSALRHPNTGELFF.

This clonotype appeared many times. The V and J genes are TRBV20-1 and TRBJ2-7; perhaps TRBD1 as D (6 bases). Germline V gene data show CDR1 as DFQATT and CDR2 as SNEGSKA (reference sequence). CDR3 length: 13 amino acids. V was shortened by 7 bases and J by 2 bases, with 15 bases between the two germline ends. CDR3 residues: CSVRGSLTYEQYF. In DNA form, the CDR3 reads TGCAGTGTTAGGGGGAGTCTTACCTACGAGCAGTACTTC.

Of note for this clonotype: A much larger clone sits a single nucleotide away, making a read error possible. The J gene is TRBJ2-1, the V gene TRBV5-1; D remains ambiguous. V was trimmed by 0 bases and J by 10 bases, leaving 17 bases between them. Looked up from germline, CDR1 is SGHRS and CDR2 is YFSETQ. The CDR3 covers 15 residues. The CDR3 DNA reads TGCGCCAGCAGCTTGGCCTTTCCTTTCTCCTACGAGCAGTTCTTC. It codes for CASSLAFPFSYEQFF.

This clonotype was seen a single time. A read error may account for a junction end that differs from germline. The CDR3 DNA follows: TGTGCCAGCAGCGATTTGAGCGCCTCCTACAATGGGCAGTTCTTC. Protein: CASSDLSASYNGQFF. The V gene is TRBV2, the J gene TRBJ2-1; no reliable D call. Per the germline V gene, CDR1 is SNHLY and CDR2 is FYNNEI. The CDR3 is 15 residues long.

The CDR3 DNA reads TGTGCCAGCAGCTTCCGCACCTACAATGAGCAGTTCTTC. It specifies CASSFRTYNEQFF. The chain combines TRBV27 with TRBJ2-1; D not resolved. CDR1 is MNHEY and CDR2 is SMNVEV in the germline V gene (reference sequence). The CDR3 consists of 13 residues. V lost 6 bases to trimming and J lost 2 bases, with 8 bases between them.

This sequence joins TRBV3-1 and TRBJ2-3, with 8 bases identical to TRBD2. The V segment lost 4 bases and the J segment 4 bases; nucleotides outside the gene matches: 10. This CDR3 is built from 16 residues. CDR1 and CDR2 (germline): LGHDT, YNNKEL (reference sequence). The CDR3 DNA sequence: TGTGCCAGCAGCCTGGCGGGAGGAGGGTTATCAGATACGCAGTATTTT. Protein: CASSLAGGGLSDTQYF.

J is TRBJ2-1 and V is TRBV25-1, with 8 bases fitting TRBD1. The ends lost 6 bases at V and 4 bases at J; junction bases unmatched: 5. Germline V gives CDR1 MGHDK, CDR2 SYGVNS. This CDR3 has 14 amino acids. The DNA of the CDR3 is TGTGCCAGCAGGGACAGGGTTCTGTACAATGAGCAGTTCTTC. This encodes CASRDRVLYNEQFF.

V gene TRBV12-3 or TRBV12-4 combines with J gene TRBJ2-1; 16 nucleotides line up with TRBD2. V lost 10 bases, J lost 0 bases, and 12 bases stayed unmatched. This CDR3 spans 19 amino acids. The chain's CDR3 is CAILDPGLAGGNSYNEQFF. In nucleotides, the CDR3 is TGTGCCATACTAGACCCGGGACTAGCGGGGGGGAACTCCTACAATGAGCAGTTCTTC.

This chain joins TRBV27 and TRBJ2-4; no definite D call. The J call is in doubt because the DNA end fits TRBJ2-7 better. The CDR3 consists of 12 residues. Germline CDR1 reads MNHEY; CDR2 reads SMNVEV (reference sequence). The DNA for the CDR3 is TGTGCCAGCCGCGCCGGTGGGTACGAGCAGTACTTC. This encodes CASRAGGYEQYF.

A note on this clonotype: A much larger clone lies one base from this, so it may be a read error. V and J are TRBV7-9 and TRBJ1-2, with TRBD1 as a possible D gene (5 bases). CDR1 and CDR2 from the germline V gene are SEHNR and FQNEAQ (reference sequence). The CDR3 totals 13 residues. Deletions cut 7 bases from V and 4 bases from J, with 13 bases between. CDR3 loop: CASTGQETYGYTF. CDR3 nucleotides: TGTGCCAGCACCGGACAAGAAACCTATGGCTACACCTTC.

This clonotype was detected many times. The rearrangement joins TRBV3-1 to TRBJ2-5; D might be TRBD2 (5 bases). The germline V gene has CDR1 LGHDT and CDR2 YNNKEL (reference sequence). This CDR3 is built from 13 residues. V was shortened by 4 bases and J by 2 bases, with 8 bases between the two germline ends. The CDR3 DNA reads as TGTGCCAGCAGCCGACTACTGCAAGAGACCCAGTACTTC. It yields the protein CASSRLLQETQYF.

The sample holds many counts of this clonotype. The chain carries TRBV12-3 or TRBV12-4 and TRBJ1-6; possible D gene TRBD1, 5 bases. The CDR3 has 12 amino acids. The germline V and J ends were trimmed by 5 bases and 13 bases, with 12 bases remaining between them. The CDR3 here is CASSMDTPPLHF. CDR3 bases: TGTGCCAGCAGTATGGACACGCCGCCCCTCCACTTT.

This clonotype was detected only once. The rearrangement links TRBV28 to TRBJ2-7; 9 nucleotides match TRBD1. CDR1 and CDR2 (germline): MDHEN, SYDVKM. Trimming at V came to 5 bases and at J to 2 bases, leaving 7 bases not matched to a gene. The CDR3 length is 15 residues. CDR3 amino acids: CASSTGTGPTYEQYF. CDR3 sequence (DNA): TGTGCCAGCAGTACCGGGACAGGGCCTACCTACGAGCAGTACTTC.

This clonotype was seen a handful of times. The chain joins TRBV20-1 to TRBJ2-1; D ambiguous. The CDR3 has 14 residues. The ends were cut back, 2 bases at V and 7 bases at J, with 15 bases in the middle. Looked up from germline, CDR1 is DFQATT and CDR2 is SNEGSKA (reference sequence). The CDR3 DNA reads as TGCAGTGCTAGATTTGCCCGGAGTAGGAATGAGCAGTTCTTC. It yields the protein CSARFARSRNEQFF.

This clonotype was found a few times. This chain links TRBV25-1 with TRBJ2-2; D tentatively reads TRBD1 or TRBD2 (5 bases each). Germline CDR1 reads MGHDK; CDR2 reads SYGVNS. V lost 7 bases and J lost 1, with 13 bases in between. This CDR3 has 15 amino acids. The CDR3 DNA is TGTGCCAGCACCAAGGGACCCCTGAACACCGGGGAGCTGTTTTTT. Its translation: CASTKGPLNTGELFF.

The CDR3 reads CASSLLASGKRSNEQFF. CDR3 nucleotides: TGTGCCAGCAGCCTCCTGGCTAGCGGGAAAAGGTCCAATGAGCAGTTCTTC. The chain uses TRBV14 and TRBJ2-1; 9 nucleotides line up with TRBD2. The CDR3 extends over 17 amino acids. Germline trimming cut 4 bases from V and 6 bases from J; bases unmatched to any gene: 13. Germline V lookup: CDR1 SGHDN, CDR2 FVKESK.

The chain joins TRBV9 to TRBJ2-2, with D possibly being TRBD2 (6 bases). This CDR3 has 16 amino acids. Germline V gene data show CDR1 as SGDLS and CDR2 as YYNGEE. The V and J ends lost 6 bases and 3 bases respectively, with 18 bases between them. CDR3 protein: CASTLRGDSYTGELFF. The CDR3 nucleotides are TGTGCCAGCACCCTACGAGGGGACTCATACACCGGGGAGCTGTTTTTT.

This clonotype was counted a few times. V gene TRBV29-1 combines with J gene TRBJ1-2; 9 nucleotides match TRBD1. The CDR3 extends over 12 amino acids. Trimming cost V 6 bases and J 8 bases; bases outside gene matches: 7. The germline gives CDR1 SQVTM, CDR2 ANQGSEA. The CDR3 protein is CSVGTGSGGYTF. The CDR3 nucleotides are TGCAGCGTCGGGACAGGGTCAGGGGGCTACACCTTC. The full variable domain, its missing parts supplied by reference TRBV29-1 and TRBJ1-2, is SAVISQKPSRDICQRGTSLTIQCQVDSQVTMMFWYRQQPGQSLTLIATANQGSEATYESGFVIDKFPISRPNLTFSTLTVSNMSPEDSSIYLCSVGTGSGGYTFGSGTRLTVV.

Only one count was recorded for this clonotype. In DNA, the CDR3 is TGCAGTGCTAGATTTGTAGCGAAAGAGACCCAGTACTTC. Amino acids: CSARFVAKETQYF. The V and J genes are TRBV20-1 and TRBJ2-5; D might be TRBD2 (5 bases). Looked up from germline, CDR1 is DFQATT and CDR2 is SNEGSKA (reference sequence). The CDR3 sequence is 13 residues long. The V gene lost 2 bases and the J gene lost 3 bases, with 10 bases spanning the gap.

This clonotype was counted a single time. J is TRBJ2-3 and V is TRBV20-1; 9 positions agree with TRBD2. V dropped 4 bases and J dropped 6; count of bases not matched to a gene: 5. The length of the CDR3 is 13 residues. Germline V gene data show CDR1 as DFQATT and CDR2 as SNEGSKA (reference sequence). The CDR3 is CSATGLAKDTQYF. In nucleotides, the CDR3 is TGCAGTGCTACGGGACTAGCCAAGGATACGCAGTATTTT.

This clonotype has at least ten counts. This chain joins TRBV5-1 and TRBJ2-7; no reliable D call. Per germline, CDR1 SGHRS and CDR2 YFSETQ. Trimming took off 4 bases at V and 4 bases at J, with 18 bases between the two ends. The CDR3 length is 15 residues. CDR3 in amino acids: CASSTSTWTKYEQYF. CDR3 DNA: TGCGCCAGCAGCACGTCGACCTGGACGAAATACGAGCAGTACTTC.

This clonotype was counted ten times or more. The rearrangement links TRBV11-2 to TRBJ1-4; possibly TRBD1 for D (5 bases). The V end lost 0 bases, the J end lost 11 bases, and 10 bases lay between the germline ends. The length of the CDR3 is 13 residues. In germline, CDR1 is SGHAT, CDR2 FQNNGV. The DNA for the CDR3 is TGTGCCAGCAGCTTAGAAGAGGGGAACAAACTGTTTTTT. This gives the protein CASSLEEGNKLFF. Using reference TRBV11-2 and TRBJ1-4 for the parts outside the CDR3, the full variable domain is EAGVAQSPRYKIIEKRQSVAFWCNPISGHATLYWYQQILGQGPKLLIQFQNNGVVDDSQLPKDRFSAERLKGVDSTLKIQPAKLEDSAVYLCASSLEEGNKLFFGSGTQLSVL.

This clonotype has at least ten counts. The rearrangement joins TRBV20-1 to TRBJ2-1; 7 bases line up with TRBD2. Germline-derived CDR1 and CDR2 are DFQATT and SNEGSKA (reference sequence). With 0 bases clipped from V and 2 bases from J, the junction kept 4 bases outside the gene matches. The CDR3 loop spans 15 amino acids. This CDR3 is CSAREGGGAYNEQFF. The CDR3 DNA reads TGCAGTGCTAGAGAGGGGGGGGGAGCCTACAATGAGCAGTTCTTC.

The table lists this clonotype with many counts. The genes are TRBV29-1 and TRBJ2-1, with 7 bases aligning to TRBD2. CDR3 size: 13 residues. V was pared by 2 bases and J by 8 bases, with 6 bases of the junction left unmatched. Germline assignment: CDR1 SQVTM and CDR2 ANQGSEA. In DNA form, the CDR3 reads TGCAGCGTTGAACACTACCGGGGGGATGAGCAGTTCTTC. Its translation is CSVEHYRGDEQFF.